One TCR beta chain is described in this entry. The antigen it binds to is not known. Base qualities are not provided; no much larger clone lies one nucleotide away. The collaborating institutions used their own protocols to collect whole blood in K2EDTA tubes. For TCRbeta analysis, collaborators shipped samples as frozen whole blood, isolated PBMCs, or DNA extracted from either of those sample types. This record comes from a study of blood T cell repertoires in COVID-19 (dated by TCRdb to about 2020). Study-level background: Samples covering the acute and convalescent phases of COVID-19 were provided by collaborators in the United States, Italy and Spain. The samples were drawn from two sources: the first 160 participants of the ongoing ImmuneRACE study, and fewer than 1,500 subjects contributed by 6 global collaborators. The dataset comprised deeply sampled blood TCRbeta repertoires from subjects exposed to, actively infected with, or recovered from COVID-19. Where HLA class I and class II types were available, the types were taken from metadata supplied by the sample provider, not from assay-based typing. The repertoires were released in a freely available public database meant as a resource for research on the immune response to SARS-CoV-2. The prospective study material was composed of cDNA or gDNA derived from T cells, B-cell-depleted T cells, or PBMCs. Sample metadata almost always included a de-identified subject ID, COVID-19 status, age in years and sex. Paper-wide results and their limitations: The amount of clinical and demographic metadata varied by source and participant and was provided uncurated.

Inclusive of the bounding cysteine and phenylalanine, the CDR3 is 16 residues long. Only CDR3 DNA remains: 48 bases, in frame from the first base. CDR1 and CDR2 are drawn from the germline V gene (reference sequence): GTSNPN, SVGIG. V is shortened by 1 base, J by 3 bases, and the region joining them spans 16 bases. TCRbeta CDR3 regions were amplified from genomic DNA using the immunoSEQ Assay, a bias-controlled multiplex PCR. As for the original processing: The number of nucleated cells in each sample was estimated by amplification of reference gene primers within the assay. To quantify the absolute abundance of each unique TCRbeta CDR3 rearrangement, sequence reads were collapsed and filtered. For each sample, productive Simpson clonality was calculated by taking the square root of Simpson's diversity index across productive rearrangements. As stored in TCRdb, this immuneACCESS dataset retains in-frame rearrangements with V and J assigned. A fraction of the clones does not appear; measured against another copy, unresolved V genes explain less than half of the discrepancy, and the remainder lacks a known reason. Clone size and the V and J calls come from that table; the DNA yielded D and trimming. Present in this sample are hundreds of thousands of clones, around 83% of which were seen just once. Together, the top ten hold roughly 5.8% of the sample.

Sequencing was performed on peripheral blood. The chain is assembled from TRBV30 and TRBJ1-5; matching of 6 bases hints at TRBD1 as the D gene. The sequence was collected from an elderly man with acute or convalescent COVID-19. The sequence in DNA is TGTGCCTGGAGTGACCCTCAGGGGCCATACAATCAGCCCCAGCATTTT. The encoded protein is CAWSDPQGPYNQPQHF.